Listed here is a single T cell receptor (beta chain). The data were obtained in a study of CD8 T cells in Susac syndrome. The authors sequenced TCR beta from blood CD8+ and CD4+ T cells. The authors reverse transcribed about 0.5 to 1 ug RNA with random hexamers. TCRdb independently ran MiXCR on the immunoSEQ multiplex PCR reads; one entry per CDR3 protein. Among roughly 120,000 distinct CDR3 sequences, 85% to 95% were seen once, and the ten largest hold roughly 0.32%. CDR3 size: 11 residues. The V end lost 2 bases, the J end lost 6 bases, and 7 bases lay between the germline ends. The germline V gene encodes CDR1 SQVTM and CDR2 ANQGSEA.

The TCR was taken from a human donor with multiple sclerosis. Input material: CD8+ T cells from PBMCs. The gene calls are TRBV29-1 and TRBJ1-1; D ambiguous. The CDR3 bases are TGCAGCGTTGAAAACGGGGCTGAAGCTTTCTTT. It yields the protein CSVENGAEAFF.